This T cell receptor (beta chain) stems from a study of a mutant IDH1 vaccine in newly diagnosed glioma. About the research overall: Following radiotherapy alone, or alongside temozolomide cycles, vaccination was started after an interval of 4-6 weeks. It was radiotherapy, temozolomide, or both that patients received previously, with most receiving both.

V shed 7 bases, J shed 4 bases, and the junction held 4 bases outside the gene matches. Germline V gene data show CDR1 as WNHNN and CDR2 as SYGVQD (reference sequence). The CDR3 spans 13 residues. Here immunoSEQ multiplex PCR was the method, and the copy in TCRdb shows in-frame clones only, minus some. There are about 24,000 clones in the sample; around 80% occur only once, and approximately 8% lies in the top ten. As to time point: week 11, during vaccination. Topical imiquimod accompanied each vaccine dose, which consisted of 300 ug of mutant IDH1 20-mer peptide. In the case of this clone: Its target is not known.

J is TRBJ2-1 and V is TRBV10-1; 7 nucleotides agree with TRBD1. This TCR derives from a man in his forties or fifties with glioma. The source was PBMCs, collected from a glioma patient whose treatment included an IDH1 peptide vaccine. The CDR3 loop reads CASTRDRYNEQFF. CDR3 sequence (DNA): TGCGCCAGCACCCGGGACAGATACAATGAGCAGTTCTTC.